This T cell receptor (beta chain) comes out of a study of blood T cell repertoires in COVID-19. Study-wide background: Collection of acute and convalescent COVID-19 samples took place in the United States, Italy and Spain. The analysed material was cDNA or gDNA that came from T cells, B-cell-depleted T cells, or PBMCs.

Per the study methods: By means of reference gene primer amplification, nucleated cell counts were estimated. TCRdb's table, derived via immunoSEQ multiplex PCR, lists solely in-frame clones and lacks some. That table is the source of V, J and clone size, and D and trimming were worked out from the DNA. The table lists under 250,000 clones, 65% to 85% of them singletons. With 3 bases clipped from V and 3 bases from J, the junction kept 4 bases outside the gene matches. The CDR3 contains 14 residues. Germline V lookup: CDR1 SGHRS, CDR2 YFSETQ. What was sequenced was peripheral blood. This chain connects TRBV5-1 to TRBJ1-1; TRBD1 agrees at 8 bases. This receptor was taken from a man aged 40-50 years with active or convalescent COVID-19. CDR3 protein: CASSWGGQDTEAFF. The CDR3 DNA reads as TGCGCCAGCAGCTGGGGGGGACAGGACACTGAAGCTTTCTTT.